Sequencing of this T cell receptor beta chain was carried out in a study of T cell repertoires in cytomegalovirus infection (dated by TCRdb to the late 2010s). With regard to the full study: The HLA type of each donor mattered for the analysis, because public TCR beta signatures pointed to carriage of CMV infection along with the matching HLA type. The paper's findings and limits, for the study overall: In both this cohort and an independent cohort of 352 donors, the cumulative frequency of public TCR beta family members distinguished carriers of CMV infection plus the relevant HLA type. The ex vivo response was dominated by HLA-C-restricted CMV-specific TCR beta clonotypes, which also provided the single most frequent clonotype in two of eight donors.

Sequenced on an Illumina HiSeq 1500. The raw public reads went through TCRdb reprocessing: fastp at Q25, MiXCR clone calling, in-frame beta chains kept. CDR3 protein sequences are deduplicated, and each keeps its most common genes and DNA. Present in this sample are around 290,000 distinct CDR3 sequences, roughly 23% of which were seen just once. The ten top clones hold approximately 13% of the sample. This clonotype was counted at least ten times. Its antigen is still unknown. No per-base quality is available; no much larger clone lies one base away. The germline V gene specifies SGHRS as CDR1 and YFSETQ as CDR2. The CDR3 runs 16 amino acids, cysteine and phenylalanine included. Of the read, only the CDR3 DNA is kept; its 48 bases are in frame from base 1. V is trimmed back by 0 bases and J by 3 bases, and the junction contains 5 bases that no gene match accounts for.

The sequence derives from a human donor in good health (CMV status not recorded). Some clones in this sample may be carry-over from other donors' samples. Sequencing was performed on PBMCs. The chain uses TRBV5-1 and TRBJ2-3; 9 middle bases align to TRBD2. The DNA sequence reads TGCGCCAGCAGCTTGGTTGTAGCGGGGGTTACAGATACGCAGTATTTT. Its protein product is CASSLVVAGVTDTQYF.